This T cell receptor (beta chain) was obtained from a study of T cell responses to AZD1222 COVID-19 vaccine. Study results and limitations: CD4 TCRs linked to vaccination spanned spike, dominating at 160-218 and 743-854.

TCRdb's table, derived via immunoSEQ multiplex PCR, lists solely in-frame clones and lacks some. The table shows about 110,000 clones, with about 89% occurring only once. Note on this clone: What it binds is not known.

The CDR3 loop spans 15 amino acids. Per the germline V gene, CDR1 is SEHNR and CDR2 is FQNEAQ (reference sequence). The V and J ends lost 4 bases and 0 bases respectively, with 12 bases between them. This sequence was found in an adult in good health. The starting material was peripheral blood, obtained on day 0 of AZD1222 vaccination. The chain carries TRBV7-9 and TRBJ2-5; a weak D match, TRBD2 (5 bases). The CDR3 sequence is CASSSPDWYQETQYF. The CDR3, as DNA: TGTGCCAGCAGCTCGCCGGACTGGTACCAAGAGACCCAGTACTTC.